Listed below are T cell receptor beta chains from one sample, sequenced in a study of cytomegalovirus exposure and HLA in healthy donors. Assay: immunoSEQ multiplex PCR; the TCRdb copy retains only in-frame clones and omits some. The sample records approximately 210,000 clones, almost 80% being singletons. The specimen was PBMCs. The source is a male donor in good health and CMV-seronegative. Each CDR3 is given with its conserved first and last residue. D genes are given only for firm matches. The size entry is marked missing in some rows and otherwise reads once, few, many or a size class.

CDR3 DNA: TGTGCCAGCAGGATCCCTAGCGGACCAACCTACGAGCAGTACTTC; CDR3 protein: CASRIPSGPTYEQYF; clone size: few; D gene: NA; V gene: TRBV21-1; J gene: TRBJ2-7; CDR3 length: 15
CDR3 DNA: TGTGCCAGCTCCTCACAGGGATTCGATCGGCCCCAGCATTTT; CDR3 protein: CASSSQGFDRPQHF; clone size: NA; D gene: NA; V gene: TRBV18; J gene: TRBJ1-5; CDR3 length: 14
CDR3 DNA: TGCGCCAGCAGCTTGGCGGGGGGCTATGGAGATACGCAGTATTTT; CDR3 protein: CASSLAGGYGDTQYF; clone size: NA; D gene: NA; V gene: TRBV5-1; J gene: TRBJ2-3; CDR3 length: 15
CDR3 DNA: TGTGCCAGCACCAAAAGGGGAGGGGACAGGGGGTATTACACCTTC; CDR3 protein: CASTKRGGDRGYYTF; clone size: once; D gene: TRBD1; V gene: TRBV28; J gene: TRBJ1-2; CDR3 length: 15
CDR3 DNA: TGTGCCAGCAGCTTGTTGGAGAAAGCTTTCTTT; CDR3 protein: CASSLLEKAFF; clone size: NA; D gene: NA; V gene: TRBV5-6; J gene: TRBJ1-1; CDR3 length: 11
CDR3 DNA: TGTGCCAGCATCCTAGATAGCTCCTATAATTCACCCCTCCACTTT; CDR3 protein: CASILDSSYNSPLHF; clone size: NA; D gene: NA; V gene: TRBV6-5; J gene: TRBJ1-6; CDR3 length: 15
CDR3 DNA: TGTGCCAGCCCGACGGGGACTCGGACAGATACGCAGTATTTT; CDR3 protein: CASPTGTRTDTQYF; clone size: few; D gene: NA; V gene: TRBV27; J gene: TRBJ2-3; CDR3 length: 14
CDR3 DNA: TGTGCCAGCAGTGGAAATAGCGGGAGAGGCTACGAGCAGTACTTC; CDR3 protein: CASSGNSGRGYEQYF; clone size: NA; D gene: TRBD2; V gene: TRBV25-1; J gene: TRBJ2-7; CDR3 length: 15
CDR3 DNA: TGTGCCAGCAGTTTAGATAGAGTGAAGAATGAAGCTTTCTTT; CDR3 protein: CASSLDRVKNEAFF; clone size: NA; D gene: NA; V gene: TRBV27; J gene: TRBJ1-1; CDR3 length: 14
CDR3 DNA: TGTGCCAGCAGTTACAGGACGGTCATCTCCTATAATTCACCCCTCCACTTT; CDR3 protein: CASSYRTVISYNSPLHF; clone size: NA; D gene: NA; V gene: TRBV27; J gene: TRBJ1-6; CDR3 length: 17